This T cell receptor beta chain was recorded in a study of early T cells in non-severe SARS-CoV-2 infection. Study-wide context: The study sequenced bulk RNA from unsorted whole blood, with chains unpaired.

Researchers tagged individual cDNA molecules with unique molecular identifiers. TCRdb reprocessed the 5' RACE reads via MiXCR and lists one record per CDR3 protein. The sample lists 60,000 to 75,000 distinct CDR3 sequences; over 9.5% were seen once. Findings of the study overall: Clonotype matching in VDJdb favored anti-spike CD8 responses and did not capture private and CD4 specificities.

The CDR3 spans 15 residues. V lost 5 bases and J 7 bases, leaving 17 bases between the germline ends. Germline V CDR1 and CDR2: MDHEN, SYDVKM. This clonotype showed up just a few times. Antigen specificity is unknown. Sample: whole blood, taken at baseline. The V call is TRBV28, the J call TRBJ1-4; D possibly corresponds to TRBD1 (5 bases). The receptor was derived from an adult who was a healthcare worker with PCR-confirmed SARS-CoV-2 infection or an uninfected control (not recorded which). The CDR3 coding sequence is TGTGCCAGCAGTCTCACCGGGGACGGCACTGAAAAACTGTTTTTT. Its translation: CASSLTGDGTEKLFF.